The 23 T cell receptor beta chains below come from one sample, sequenced in a study of Tregs in tolerant kidney transplant recipients. The data were produced by immunoSEQ multiplex PCR, yet TCRdb's version contains in-frame clones alone and is incomplete. Of 54,000 or so clones in the sample, about 89% were seen once. Related graft donors supplied nonmyeloablative bone marrow transplants, and mixed chimerism was transient. The sample was CD8+ T cells from blood (PBMCs), taken 24 months after the transplant. Receptor source: a human patient who received a combined kidney and bone marrow transplant. T cells may partly derive from the graft donor.

V usage is TRBV4-3 and J usage is TRBJ1-4, with 7 bases lining up with TRBD1. This CDR3 has 15 residues. In germline, CDR1 is LGHNA, CDR2 YSLEER. V gave up 7 bases and J gave up 0 bases; unmatched junction bases: 5. The CDR3 loop is CASTGGLATNEKLFF. CDR3 bases: TGCGCCAGCACAGGGGGTCTTGCAACTAATGAAAAACTGTTTTTT.

The chain combines TRBV10-3 with TRBJ2-5; perhaps TRBD1 as D (6 bases). The J call is in doubt because the DNA end fits TRBJ2-7 better. The CDR3 is 13 amino acids. Germline values: CDR1 ENHRY, CDR2 SYGVKD. Written as DNA, the CDR3 is TGTGCCATCACAACAGGGAGCTCCTACGAGCAGTACTTC. Residues: CAITTGSSYEQYF.

The CDR3 nucleotides are TGTGCCAGCAGCGCCCCAGGCAGGTACTATGGCTACACCTTC. Protein sequence: CASSAPGRYYGYTF. The chain employs TRBV9 and TRBJ1-2; D is uncertain. The CDR3 runs 14 residues. The V and J ends lost 3 bases and 3 bases respectively, with 12 bases between them. The germline V gene has CDR1 SGDLS and CDR2 YYNGEE.

This chain links TRBV13 with TRBJ2-1; 8 nucleotides align to TRBD2. The ends lost 5 bases at V and 0 bases at J; junction bases unmatched: 6. The V gene's germline CDR1 is PRHDT and CDR2 FYEKMQ (reference sequence). The length of the CDR3 is 16 residues. The chain's CDR3 is CASSATGTSSYNEQFF. The CDR3, as DNA: TGTGCCAGCAGCGCCACCGGGACTAGCTCCTACAATGAGCAGTTCTTC.

This chain uses TRBV11-2 with TRBJ2-4; 9 bases map to TRBD2. Germline assignment: CDR1 SGHAT and CDR2 FQNNGV. Losses at the gene ends were 6 bases for V and 14 bases for J; bases not matched to a gene: 14. There are 14 residues in the CDR3. The CDR3 nucleotides read TGTGCCAGCAGTTCCCGCAGAACTAGCGGGTTGGAGTACTTC. Translating gives CASSSRRTSGLEYF.

The J gene is TRBJ1-1, the V gene TRBV19, with D unclear. CDR1 is LNHDA, CDR2 SQIVND, per germline (reference sequence). The CDR3 has 13 residues. Trimming left V 3 bases short and J 1 base short, with 6 bases between. CDR3 in DNA: TGTGCCAGTAGTATTAGCGAGAACACTGAAGCTTTCTTT. This translates into CASSISENTEAFF.

The chain couples TRBV19 to TRBJ1-1; no clear D. The germline V and J ends were trimmed by 3 bases and 1 base, with 6 bases remaining between them. CDR1 and CDR2 (germline): LNHDA, SQIVND (reference sequence). This CDR3 contains 13 residues. The CDR3 region has the DNA TGTGCCAGTAGTATCGGAGCGAACACTGAAGCTTTCTTT. Its translation is CASSIGANTEAFF.

The V and J genes are TRBV11-2 and TRBJ1-5; 7 positions agree with TRBD1. Germline V gives CDR1 SGHAT, CDR2 FQNNGV. J gave up 0 bases and V 6 bases, and 5 bases lay outside the gene matches. CDR3 length equals 15 residues. The CDR3 bases are TGTGCCAGCAGTTCCGGGACAGCTAGCAATCAGCCCCAGCATTTT. It codes for CASSSGTASNQPQHF.

Concerning this clone itself: The junction shows a germline mismatch at one end, possibly a read error. The rearrangement links TRBV6-5 to TRBJ1-6; D ambiguous. Germline CDR1 is MNHEY and CDR2 is SVGAGI. This CDR3 is 14 amino acids long. The CDR3 protein is CAISESAPYSPLHF. The DNA of the CDR3 is TGTGCCATCAGTGAGTCAGCGCCTTACTCACCCCTCCACTTT.

The chain recombines TRBV4-3 with TRBJ1-2; 7 nucleotides align to TRBD1. The germline V gene encodes CDR1 LGHNA and CDR2 YSLEER. The CDR3 loop spans 16 amino acids. After removal of 3 bases from V and 5 bases from J, the junction contained 12 bases not matched to a gene. The CDR3 protein is CASSQNPGQTLYGYTF. CDR3 DNA: TGCGCCAGCAGCCAGAATCCGGGACAGACCCTTTATGGCTACACCTTC.

The chain has TRBV19 and TRBJ1-1; 7 bases are shared with TRBD1. After removal of 7 bases from V and 5 bases from J, the junction contained 7 bases not matched to a gene. Germline CDR1 is LNHDA and CDR2 is SQIVND (reference sequence). The CDR3 loop spans 13 amino acids. CDR3: CASILTGTTEAFF. The CDR3 DNA reads TGTGCCAGTATTCTGACAGGGACAACTGAAGCTTTCTTT.

A single count supports this clone. The chain carries TRBV19 and TRBJ2-1; D gene unclear. The germline V and J ends were trimmed by 0 bases and 3 bases, with 3 bases remaining between them. Germline lookup yields CDR1 LNHDA and CDR2 SQIVND (reference sequence). CDR3 length: 13 residues. Here the CDR3 reads CASSIDIYNEQFF. The CDR3 coding sequence is TGTGCCAGTAGTATAGACATCTACAATGAGCAGTTCTTC.

The V and J genes are TRBV28 and TRBJ2-5, with a tentative D call TRBD1 (6 bases). Germline V gene sequence: CDR1 MDHEN, CDR2 SYDVKM. The CDR3 is 16 residues long. Between the trimmed V and J ends, which lost 6 bases and 4 bases, there was a span of 21 bases. The CDR3 bases are TGTGCCAGCAGACTTCAAGGAACAGGGATCGGAGAGACCCAGTACTTC. It translates to CASRLQGTGIGETQYF. The variable domain in full, completed from reference TRBV28 and TRBJ2-5, reads DVKVTQSSRYLVKRTGEKVFLECVQDMDHENMFWYRQDPGLGLRLIYFSYDVKMKEKGDIPEGYSVSREKKERFSLILESASTNQTSMYLCASRLQGTGIGETQYFGPGTRLLVL.

This clone was found a few times. The genes are TRBV6-7 and TRBJ1-4; D is perhaps TRBD1 (6 bases). TRBV6-7 is marked as an open reading frame, function uncertain. V lost 2 bases and J lost 0, with 22 bases in between. This CDR3 has 20 residues. The CDR3 protein is CASSYPTRGFWQATNEKLFF. In nucleotides, the CDR3 is TGTGCCAGCAGTTACCCAACCAGGGGATTTTGGCAAGCAACTAATGAAAAACTGTTTTTT.

As concerns this clone: Germline is not matched at one junction end, which may reflect a read error. This sample also contains other DNA sequences that code for the same CDR3. This rearrangement joins TRBV4-3 to TRBJ1-6; 8 bases align to TRBD1. The germline gives CDR1 LGHNA, CDR2 YSLEER. The CDR3 totals 16 residues. CDR3 sequence: CASSEDRGPWNSPLHF. The CDR3 DNA reads as TGCGCCAGCAGCGAAGACAGGGGCCCGTGGAATTCACCCCTCCACTTT.

The chain recombines TRBV21-1 with TRBJ1-4; the table's TRBD1 call for D was not verified on the DNA. TRBV21-1 is listed as a pseudogene. The CDR3 runs 17 residues. The CDR3: CASSARDSGRTNEKLFF. Here the CDR3 DNA reads TGTGCCAGCAGCGCCCGGGACAGCGGAAGAACTAATGAAAAACTGTTTTTT.

The chain has TRBV5-5 and TRBJ1-5; D is unclear. The CDR3 is 15 residues long. Per the germline V gene, CDR1 is SGHKS and CDR2 is YYEKEE (reference sequence). Between the trimmed V and J ends, which lost 0 bases and 5 bases, there was a span of 12 bases. As DNA, the CDR3 is TGTGCCAGCAGCTTGGACAGTCATTACGATCAGCCCCAGCATTTT. Amino acid sequence: CASSLDSHYDQPQHF.

This sequence joins TRBV4-1 and TRBJ1-2; no clear D. The germline CDR1 and CDR2 sequences are MGHRA and YSYEKL. Between the trimmed V and J ends, which lost 2 bases and 4 bases, there was a span of 8 bases. The CDR3 consists of 13 residues. In DNA, the CDR3 is TGCGCCAGCAGCCAAAACCCAGGCTATGGCTACACCTTC. Its protein product is CASSQNPGYGYTF.

This chain uses TRBV7-9 with TRBJ1-5, with a weak D call TRBD1 (5 bases). Trimming left V 1 base short and J 0 bases short, with 7 bases between. CDR1 and CDR2 from the germline V gene are SEHNR and FQNEAQ (reference sequence). This CDR3 has 15 residues. The CDR3, as DNA: TGTGCCAGCAGCTTAGGGGGCTATAGCAATCAGCCCCAGCATTTT. Protein sequence: CASSLGGYSNQPQHF.

The chain uses TRBV28 and TRBJ1-5, with 7 bases fitting TRBD1. The CDR3 contains 20 residues. From germline, CDR1 is MDHEN and CDR2 SYDVKM. The ends lost 5 bases at V and 0 bases at J; junction bases unmatched: 19. CDR3 protein: CASSPLDRTQWTYSNQPQHF. CDR3 sequence (DNA): TGTGCCAGCAGTCCCTTGGACAGGACACAATGGACGTATAGCAATCAGCCCCAGCATTTT.

The chain carries TRBV7-9 and TRBJ1-2; the D gene is possibly TRBD1 (6 bases). The CDR3 contains 12 residues. The V end lost 4 bases, the J end lost 5 bases, and 8 bases lay between the germline ends. Germline assignment: CDR1 SEHNR and CDR2 FQNEAQ (reference sequence). CDR3 residues: CASSSGQYGYTF. The DNA of the CDR3 is TGTGCCAGCAGCTCCGGACAGTATGGCTACACCTTC.

The CDR3 sequence is CASSFFTSGLTDTQYF. The CDR3 DNA is TGTGCCAGCAGCTTTTTTACTAGCGGTCTCACAGATACGCAGTATTTT. The chain combines TRBV7-6 with TRBJ2-3, with TRBD2 matching over 8 bases. The V gene end was trimmed by 3 bases and the J gene end by 2 bases; junction bases not matched to a gene: 7. The germline V gene has CDR1 SGHVS and CDR2 FNYEAQ. The CDR3 spans 16 residues.

The J gene is TRBJ2-7, the V gene TRBV2; D not resolved. The germline V gene encodes CDR1 SNHLY and CDR2 FYNNEI. The CDR3 consists of 14 residues. V gave up 6 bases and J gave up 3 bases, with 15 bases separating them. For the CDR3, the DNA is TGTGCCAGCAGCTCGGTTTCCCTTAACTACGAGCAGTACTTC. Translation gives CASSSVSLNYEQYF.